This TCR beta chain was retrieved from a study of blood T cells in healthy people across ages (dated by TCRdb to the mid-2010s). Background for the entire study: Template switching captured roughly one uniquely barcoded TCR beta cDNA molecule per two T cells in model experiments. Age-related changes in TCR beta repertoire diversity were measured in the study by deep sequencing normalized with unique cDNA molecular identifiers. Four age groups were formed from the donors: young (average approximately 15 years), middle-aged (approximately 41), aged (62) and long-lived (around 82). To avoid experimental bias, donors of different ages were randomly spread across the sequencing lanes. Two additional independent replicas of 1 million unique cDNA reads from the same blood draw were analyzed for two donors (one aged 18 to 29 and one aged 80 or older).

Systemically healthy Caucasian individuals from Russia, 39 in total and aged about 6 to 100 years, were included as donors. Each donor gave 8 to 10 milliliters of peripheral blood, drawn into EDTA-treated Vacutainer tubes. Ficoll-Paque density-gradient centrifugation was used to isolate PBMCs, with at least 6.5 million per sample. Total RNA, at least 6 micrograms per sample, was extracted from PBMCs with Trizol reagent. For every donor, an aliquot of PBMCs went through flow cytometry to measure the percentages of naive CD45RAhigh/CD27high T cells. Including cysteine and phenylalanine, the CDR3 has 15 amino acids. The DNA shown is the 45-base CDR3, in frame from base 1. From a lookup of the germline V gene (reference sequence), CDR1 and CDR2 are SGHNT and YYREEE. Remarks on this clonotype: No antigen is known for it. Compared with germline, one end of the junction differs, possibly owing to a read error.

The study at large found these results: Because profiling used bulk unsorted PBMCs, naive and antigen-experienced compartments could not be compared conclusively. Estimates of total diversity based on one million sequenced T cells were considered lower bounds and underestimates. As age increased, observed TCR beta diversity per million T cells dropped in a roughly linear way, and a significant reduction was already evident by age around 41. Compared with the aged group, the long-lived group had more naive CD4+ T cells, fewer expanded clones and increased TCR diversity, a pattern suggesting age selection. There was a strong correlation between observed TCR beta diversity and the percentage of naive T cells measured by flow cytometry. Donor CMV infection status was unknown, potentially confounding age-related changes in expanded clonotypes.

The library was obtained by 5' RACE. Instrument on record: Illumina HiSeq 2500. A second PCR of roughly 7 to 12 cycles was run with a J-beta primer mix and a sample-barcoded 5' primer. A unique molecular identifier was introduced onto each TCR beta cDNA molecule by a template-switch 5' adaptor carrying 12 random nucleotides. Each sample yielded at least 2.5 million CDR3-containing paired-end reads. All of the RNA was converted into first-strand cDNA using the Mint cDNA synthesis kit, with a TRBC-specific oligonucleotide serving as the primer. Following uracil-DNA glycosylase treatment, a first 18-cycle PCR with universal primers M1SS and BC2_uni_R was performed on all cDNA. The paper's data handling went like this. For normalization, 1 million high-quality reads were randomly selected from each sample, with every read carrying a distinct molecular identifier. Reads sharing molecular identifiers were discarded rather than binned into consensus sequences. MiTCR, with a Q25 quality threshold and the strictest error-elimination algorithm, was used for CDR3 identification, clonotype clustering and error correction. Lower-bound total TCR beta diversity was estimated with a nonparametric unseen species model using Euler transformation. The public reads were reprocessed in TCRdb via fastp at Q25 and MiXCR, keeping in-frame beta chains. Each CDR3 protein gets just one entry, which takes the most common genes and DNA from the rows behind it. The V and J calls here are based on TCRdb, not the publication. The sample contains roughly 700,000 distinct CDR3 sequences, roughly 50% of them found a single time. The biggest ten clones account for 30% to 35% of the sample.

The V and J genes are TRBV5-4 and TRBJ2-7, with 10 central nucleotides matching TRBD2. Sequencing input: blood. The sequence was obtained from a woman aged 55-69 years in good health. The nucleotides read TGTGCCAGCGGCTTGAGTCCTAGCGGGAGCCACGAGCAGTACTTC. Its protein reads: CASGLSPSGSHEQYF.